This T cell receptor beta chain originates from a study of T cell responses to AZD1222 COVID-19 vaccine (dated by TCRdb to about 2021). Background on the whole study: A total of around 240 trial participants underwent TCR sequencing, of whom about 200 had received two doses of AZD1222 and approximately 25 had received two doses of the MenACWY control vaccine. Trial participants were enrolled into age subgroups of 18-55, 56-69 and 70-plus years, which contained 148, 28 and 57 TCR-sequenced participants, respectively.

The CDR3 regions of human TCRbeta chains were subjected to immunosequencing. As for how the authors treated the data: Repertoire TCRs were matched against a reference library of SARS-CoV-2-specific TCRs generated with the MIRA antigen-specificity platform. Breadth meant the fraction of unique TCRs that were SARS-CoV-2-associated, whereas depth meant the fraction of total T cells that were SARS-CoV-2-associated. Using the MIRA data, every spike-specific TCR was mapped to the spike region that the TCR reacted to and assigned to either a CD4 or a CD8 class. Log10-transformed breadth and depth values were compared by one-way ANOVA with Sidak's multiple comparisons tests. TCRdb carries this immuneACCESS record with in-frame sequences only. Its versions omit some clonotypes, under half of them owing to an unresolved V gene in the studies checked, with the rest unexplained. That table supplies the V and J calls and clone size; D and trimming were determined from the DNA. The sample yields 110,000 or so clones; over 75% were counted once. 4% to 4.5% of the sample rests with the top ten.

The label giving this sample's time point can be read as: about 28 days (+/-7) after the second vaccine dose. The sample's treatment or condition label is to be understood as: meningococcal conjugate vaccine given as trial control. Vaccinee samples came from UK trials COV001 and COV002, including a single-blind randomized controlled phase 2/3 trial of AZD1222 (ChAdOx1 nCoV-19) in healthy adults. For TCRbeta chain sequencing, PBMC samples were collected from trial participants at day 0 and at day 28 after the second dose. In the case of this clone: What this receptor recognizes is not known. Per-base quality was not reported, and no clone a single base away is much larger than it.

From its cysteine to its phenylalanine, the CDR3 spans 16 amino acids. CDR3 DNA only is kept here, 48 bases in frame from base 1. The germline V gene specifies SGHTA as CDR1 and FQGTGA as CDR2. Trimming accounts for 0 bases at V and 4 bases at J, while the number of junction bases matched to no gene is 5. General conclusions and limits of the study: In the small 56-69-year group, the increase in depth fell short of significance, most likely because of low power. Most participants were white British and females outnumbered males, and the authors suggested that clonal diversity may have been underestimated. The whole spike protein was spanned by vaccine-associated CD4 TCRs, and dominant responses were seen in regions 160-218 and 743-854. Because no day 14 peak-response samples were available, the repertoires could be characterized only after the peak T cell response. Conclusions about previously exposed vaccinees are limited because only five to seven AZD1222 recipients were SARS-CoV-2 seropositive at baseline. After two AZD1222 doses, both the breadth and the depth of spike-specific TCRs were significantly higher than at day 0 and than in MenACWY recipients. Nearly half of unique spike-specific TCRs reportedly recognized epitopes outside regions mutated in the B.1.351 and B.1.1.7 variants.

The chain couples TRBV7-3 to TRBJ2-3, with 9 bases in between that match TRBD2. This sample comprised peripheral blood, obtained 28 days after the second dose of the MenACWY control vaccine. This clonotype was obtained from an adult who received the MenACWY meningococcal vaccine as a control. The nucleotides read TGTGCCAGCAGCTTAACCGGCAAGCGGGAGGCAGATACGCAGTATTTT. It codes for CASSLTGKREADTQYF.